This TCR beta chain was sequenced during a study of shared clonotypes between healthy human individuals. Study results and caveats: Rarefaction indicated that sorted-subset sequencing remained incomplete although depth was large. Richness estimates generally favored naive over memory subsets.

Concerning this clone itself: Its antigen is currently unknown.

In germline, CDR1 is MNHEY, CDR2 SMNVEV (reference sequence). V lost 4 bases and J lost 4; bases outside the gene matches: 9. The CDR3 is 15 residues long. Clones were sequenced by immunoSEQ multiplex PCR, and TCRdb holds only the in-frame ones, with some missing. This sample has 2 million to 3 million clones, with around nine tenths found just once. Sequencing was carried out using naive CD4+ T cells sorted from blood. Subset reported: CD45RA+ positively selected. This TCR derives from a man aged 18 to 29 in good health. V is TRBV27 and J is TRBJ1-2, with 7 bases lining up with TRBD1. The CDR3 region is CASSSGQAYSYGYTF. DNA of the CDR3: TGTGCCAGCAGTTCTGGACAGGCCTATAGCTATGGCTACACCTTC.